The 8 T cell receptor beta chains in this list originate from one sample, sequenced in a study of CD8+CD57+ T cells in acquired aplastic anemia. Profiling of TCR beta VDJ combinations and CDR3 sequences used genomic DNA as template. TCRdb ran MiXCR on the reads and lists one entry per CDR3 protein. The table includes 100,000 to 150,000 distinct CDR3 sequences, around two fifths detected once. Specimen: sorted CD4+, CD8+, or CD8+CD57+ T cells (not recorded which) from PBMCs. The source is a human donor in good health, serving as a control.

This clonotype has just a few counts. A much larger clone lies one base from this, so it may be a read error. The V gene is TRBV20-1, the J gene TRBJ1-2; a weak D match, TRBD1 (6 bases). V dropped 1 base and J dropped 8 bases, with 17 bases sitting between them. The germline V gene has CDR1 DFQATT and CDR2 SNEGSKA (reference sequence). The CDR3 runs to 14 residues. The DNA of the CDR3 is TGCAGTGCTAGAGGTCGATGGGGGCGCGGGGGCTACACCTTC. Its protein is CSARGRWGRGGYTF.

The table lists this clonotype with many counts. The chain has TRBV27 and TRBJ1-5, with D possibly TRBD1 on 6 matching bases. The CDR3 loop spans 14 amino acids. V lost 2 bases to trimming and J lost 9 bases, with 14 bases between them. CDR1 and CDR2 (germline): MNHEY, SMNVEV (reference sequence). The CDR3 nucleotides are TGTGCCAGCAGTTTAGCCCCCCAGGGGTTGCCCCAGCATTTT. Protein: CASSLAPQGLPQHF.

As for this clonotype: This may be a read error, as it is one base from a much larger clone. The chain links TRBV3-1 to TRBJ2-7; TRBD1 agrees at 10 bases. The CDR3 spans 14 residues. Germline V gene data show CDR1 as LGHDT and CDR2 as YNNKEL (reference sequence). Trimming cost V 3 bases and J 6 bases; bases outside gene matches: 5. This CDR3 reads CASSQGQGLLEQYF. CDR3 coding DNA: TGTGCCAGCAGCCAGGGACAGGGGCTTCTCGAGCAGTACTTC.

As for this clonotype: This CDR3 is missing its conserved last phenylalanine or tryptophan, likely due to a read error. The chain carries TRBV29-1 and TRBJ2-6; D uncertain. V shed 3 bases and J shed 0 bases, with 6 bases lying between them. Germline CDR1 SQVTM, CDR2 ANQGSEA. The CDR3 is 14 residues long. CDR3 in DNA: TGCAGCGTTGAGACCCACTCTGGGGCCAACGTCCTGACTCTC. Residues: CSVETHSGANVLTL.

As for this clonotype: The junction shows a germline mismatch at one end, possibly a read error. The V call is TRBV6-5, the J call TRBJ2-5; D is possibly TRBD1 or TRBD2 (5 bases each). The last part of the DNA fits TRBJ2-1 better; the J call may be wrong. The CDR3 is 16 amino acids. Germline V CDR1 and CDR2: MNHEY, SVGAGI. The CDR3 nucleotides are TGTGCCAGCAGTTACGGGGCGGGTGGATCCTACAATGGGCAGTTCTTC. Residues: CASSYGAGGSYNGQFF.

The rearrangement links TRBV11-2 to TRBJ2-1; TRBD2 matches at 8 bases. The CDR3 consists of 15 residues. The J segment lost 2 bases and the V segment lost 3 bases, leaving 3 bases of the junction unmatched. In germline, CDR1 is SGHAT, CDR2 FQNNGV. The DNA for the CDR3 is TGTGCCAGCAGCTTCGGGGGGGCCCCCTACAATGAGCAGTTCTTC. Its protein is CASSFGGAPYNEQFF.

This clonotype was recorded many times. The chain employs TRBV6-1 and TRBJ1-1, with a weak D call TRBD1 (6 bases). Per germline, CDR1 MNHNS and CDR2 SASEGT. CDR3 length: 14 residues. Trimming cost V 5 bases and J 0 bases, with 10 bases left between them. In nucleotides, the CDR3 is TGTGCCAGCAGTCCGACAGGATTGAACACTGAAGCTTTCTTT. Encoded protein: CASSPTGLNTEAFF.

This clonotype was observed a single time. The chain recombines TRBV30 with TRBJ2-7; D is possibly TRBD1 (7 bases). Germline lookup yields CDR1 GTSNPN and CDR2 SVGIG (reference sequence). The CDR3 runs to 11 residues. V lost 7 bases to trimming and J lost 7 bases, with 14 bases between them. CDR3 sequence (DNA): TGTGCCTCGCGGGACAGCCAAGAGCAGTACTTC. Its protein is CASRDSQEQYF.